The 7 T cell receptor beta chains reported below all come from one sample, sequenced in a study of beta chain features in type 1 diabetes. Isolated RNA was reverse transcribed in full, so expressed TCRB transcripts were sequenced. The table came from immunoSEQ multiplex PCR; TCRdb's copy has only in-frame clones and leaves some out. This table has under 800,000 clones, about a sixth appearing once. The sample comprised naive CD4+ T cells from blood. The receptors derive from a man between 18 and 35 years old in good health.

This CDR3 reads CASSPDLGNTIYF. The CDR3 DNA follows: TGTGCCAGCTCTCCGGACCTTGGAAACACCATATATTTT. V and J are TRBV18 and TRBJ1-3; D is unclear. V was clipped by 6 bases and J by 3 bases, with 9 bases between them. Germline V gene sequence: CDR1 KGHSH, CDR2 LQKENI. The CDR3 covers 13 residues.

This clone was counted a few times. The V call is TRBV7-2, the J call TRBJ2-7; the D is unclear. This CDR3 has 15 residues. With 5 bases removed from V and 3 bases from J, the gap between germline ends came to 17 bases. Germline V gene sequence: CDR1 SGHTA, CDR2 FQGNSA. CDR3 in DNA: TGTGCCAGCAGCGAGCAAAAGGCATGGGGCTACGAGCAGTACTTC. Translated: CASSEQKAWGYEQYF.

CDR3 sequence reads: CASSDHRQFHDTQYF. The DNA for the CDR3 is TGTGCCAGCAGTGACCACCGACAGTTTCACGATACGCAGTATTTT. The chain recombines TRBV25-1 with TRBJ2-3, with a tentative D call TRBD1 (5 bases). The V end lost 3 bases, the J end lost 6 bases, and 16 bases lay between the germline ends. This CDR3 has 15 amino acids. The germline V gene has CDR1 MGHDK and CDR2 SYGVNS. The full variable domain, in which reference TRBV25-1 and TRBJ2-3 provide the parts outside the CDR3, is EADIYQTPRYLVIGTGKKITLECSQTMGHDKMYWYQQDPGMELHLIHYSYGVNSTEKGDLSSESTVSRIRTEHFPLTLESARPSHTSQYLCASSDHRQFHDTQYFGPGTRLTVL.

This clone was seen more than once but under ten times. The chain links TRBV27 to TRBJ2-7; 7 nucleotides line up with TRBD1. V gave up 6 bases and J gave up 3 bases; unmatched junction bases: 5. CDR1 and CDR2 from the germline V gene are MNHEY and SMNVEV (reference sequence). The CDR3 has 13 residues. CDR3 nucleotides: TGTGCCAGCAGAGGGACAGCCCTCTACGAGCAGTACTTC. It is translated as CASRGTALYEQYF.

This sequence joins TRBV21-1 and TRBJ1-3. TRBV21-1 is a pseudogene segment. The CDR3 is 17 residues long. This CDR3 reads CASSKGAARDSGNTIYF. Here the CDR3 DNA reads TGTGCCAGCAGCAAAGGGGCCGCACGGGACTCTGGAAACACCATATATTTT.

This clone was recorded a few times. V and J are TRBV27 and TRBJ1-5; D may be TRBD1 (5 bases). The CDR3 length is 15 residues. V was pared by 2 bases and J by 6 bases, with 14 bases between. Per the germline V gene, CDR1 is MNHEY and CDR2 is SMNVEV (reference sequence). The CDR3 DNA reads as TGTGCCAGCAGTTTAGCTTGGCAGGGCGGTCAGCCCCAGCATTTT. This sequence encodes CASSLAWQGGQPQHF.

On this clone: Other DNA sequences from this sample encode an identical CDR3 as well. This chain connects TRBV5-1 to TRBJ2-1; D gene uncertain. The CDR3 spans 12 residues. Trimming took 3 bases from V and 7 from J, leaving 8 bases between them. In germline, CDR1 is SGHRS, CDR2 YFSETQ. CDR3 DNA: TGCGCCAGCAGCTCCTTAGGTAATGAGCAGTTCTTC. Protein: CASSSLGNEQFF.